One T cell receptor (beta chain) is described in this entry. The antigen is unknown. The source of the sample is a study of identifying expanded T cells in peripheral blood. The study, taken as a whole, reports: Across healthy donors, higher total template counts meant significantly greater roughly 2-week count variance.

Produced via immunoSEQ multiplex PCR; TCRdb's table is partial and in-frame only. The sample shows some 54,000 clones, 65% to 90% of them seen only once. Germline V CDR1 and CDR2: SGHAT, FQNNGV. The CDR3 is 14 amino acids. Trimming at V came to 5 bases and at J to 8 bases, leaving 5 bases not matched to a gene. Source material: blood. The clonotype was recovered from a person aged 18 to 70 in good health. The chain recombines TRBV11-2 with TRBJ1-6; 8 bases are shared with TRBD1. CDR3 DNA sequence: TGTGCCAGCAGCGTACAGGGGGGGGATTCACCCCTCCACTTT. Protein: CASSVQGGDSPLHF.